This entry lists 2 T cell receptor beta chains sequenced from one sample in a study of CD4+ T cells in melanoma. The table came from immunoSEQ multiplex PCR; TCRdb's copy has only in-frame clones and leaves some out. This table has 140,000 or so clones, over 90% appearing once. The receptors were sampled from a human donor with melanoma.

The chain uses TRBV5-1 and TRBJ2-5; 7 nucleotides match TRBD1. Per the germline V gene, CDR1 is SGHRS and CDR2 is YFSETQ. V shed 4 bases and J 6 bases; nucleotides not matched to a gene: 15. This CDR3 is built from 16 residues. The CDR3 sequence is CASSHRGTVSGQTQYF. As DNA, the CDR3 is TGCGCCAGCAGCCACCGAGGGACAGTCAGCGGACAGACCCAGTACTTC.

V gene TRBV9 combines with J gene TRBJ2-7; D is possibly TRBD1 (5 bases). The CDR3 has 15 amino acids. Trimming stripped 4 bases from V and 3 bases from J, with 17 bases between. Germline CDR1 is SGDLS and CDR2 is YYNGEE. This chain's CDR3 is CASSRSSRGHYEQYF. CDR3 bases: TGTGCCAGCAGCCGTTCGTCAAGGGGCCACTACGAGCAGTACTTC.